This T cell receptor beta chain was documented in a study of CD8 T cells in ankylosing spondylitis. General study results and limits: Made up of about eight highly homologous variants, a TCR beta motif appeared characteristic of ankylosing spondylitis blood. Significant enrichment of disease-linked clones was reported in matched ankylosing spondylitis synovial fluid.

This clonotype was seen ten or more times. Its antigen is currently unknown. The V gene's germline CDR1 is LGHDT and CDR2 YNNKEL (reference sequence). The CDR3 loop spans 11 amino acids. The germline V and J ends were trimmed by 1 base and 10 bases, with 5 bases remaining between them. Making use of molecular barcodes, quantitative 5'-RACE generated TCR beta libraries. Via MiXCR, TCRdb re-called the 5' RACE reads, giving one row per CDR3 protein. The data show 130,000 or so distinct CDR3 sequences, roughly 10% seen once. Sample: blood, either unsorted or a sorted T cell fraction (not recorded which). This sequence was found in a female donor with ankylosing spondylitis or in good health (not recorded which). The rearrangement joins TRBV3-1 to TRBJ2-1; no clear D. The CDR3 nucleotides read TGTGCCAGCAGCCAAGGTCGAGAGCAGTTCTTC. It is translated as CASSQGREQFF.